The rows below give T cell receptor beta chains drawn from one sample of a study of T cells in narcolepsy. The table came from immunoSEQ multiplex PCR; TCRdb's copy has only in-frame clones and leaves some out. This table has 25,000 to 35,000 clones, around 79% appearing once. Sequencing used CD45RA- memory CD4+ T cells from PBMCs. These receptors were obtained from a human donor with narcolepsy. Each CDR3 is given without its conserved first and last residue. A D gene is named only where the DNA matches it firmly.

CDR3 protein | D gene | J gene | V gene
ASSSRGGSTDTQY | TRBD2 | TRBJ2-3 | TRBV9
ASKGTGELF | . | TRBJ2-2 | TRBV7-9
ASSMDVGVSGTEAF | . | TRBJ1-1 | TRBV19
ASSLTGNTEAF | . | TRBJ1-1 | TRBV7-3
ASSQVTSGRARNTGELF | TRBD2 | TRBJ2-2 | TRBV4-2
ASSLGGIRGEQY | . | . | TRBV7-2
ASTTPGTEAF | . | TRBJ1-1 | TRBV10-2
ASSQEGGRTETQY | TRBD2 | TRBJ2-5 | TRBV4-1
ASSLGLGWQETQY | . | TRBJ2-5 | TRBV7-2
ASSLGTTSVNEQF | TRBD2 | TRBJ2-1 | TRBV7-3
ASRRRGPYEQY | . | TRBJ2-7 | TRBV6-5
ASSSGEGGANVLT | . | TRBJ2-6 | TRBV7-2
AGRGGDLSYNEQF | . | TRBJ2-1 | TRBV7-2
ASSLDGHPYNEQF | . | TRBJ2-1 | TRBV11-2
ASSLGGSSSGANVLT | . | TRBJ2-6 | TRBV5-4
ASSGGGLDNEQF | . | TRBJ2-1 | TRBV6-6
ASGSTGLTYNEQF | . | TRBJ2-1 | TRBV12-5
ASSVDAPSYEQY | . | TRBJ2-7 | TRBV11-3
ASSESSGLPLH | . | TRBJ1-6 | TRBV10-2
ASSKTIFGTYEQY | . | TRBJ2-7 | TRBV19
ASSPSVAVAKNIQY | . | TRBJ2-4 | TRBV14
ASSQSREPQY | . | TRBJ2-5 | TRBV7-2
ASSEQSSLGQPQH | . | TRBJ1-5 | TRBV6-1
AVKGGYNEQF | . | TRBJ2-1 | TRBV10-3
ASTSPRAAEAF | . | TRBJ1-1 | TRBV6-6
AWSDRAGGPQH | . | TRBJ1-5 | TRBV30
ASSVGGPKTEAF | . | TRBJ1-1 | TRBV6-1
AASQGVNQPQH | TRBD1 | TRBJ1-5 | TRBV19
ASTSGGRDYTQY | TRBD2 | TRBJ2-3 | TRBV9
ASSLRAYEQY | . | TRBJ2-7 | TRBV7-9
ASSLAGSAHEQY | . | TRBJ2-7 | TRBV28
SVTVGTGSEKLF | TRBD1 | TRBJ1-4 | TRBV29-1
ASTLAGGAQETQY | TRBD2 | TRBJ2-5 | TRBV28
ASSLQRGTQY | TRBD2 | TRBJ2-5 | TRBV14
ASSVGKGLADQYEQY | TRBD2 | TRBJ2-7 | TRBV9
ASSERESHNEQF | TRBD2 | TRBJ2-1 | TRBV2
ASSSRSGSANTGELF | . | TRBJ2-2 | TRBV7-8
ASSLRQGETQY | . | TRBJ2-5 | TRBV5-6
ASATSGLTYNEQF | TRBD2 | TRBJ2-1 | TRBV11-3
ASSSIFADRVTSGGYT | TRBD1 | TRBJ1-2 | TRBV5-4
SVRGGHEQY | TRBD2 | TRBJ2-7 | TRBV29-1
ASSQFGTSGAKQY | TRBD2 | TRBJ2-7 | TRBV14
ASNELDQTEQF | . | TRBJ2-1 | TRBV2
ASSEGTKRNEQF | . | TRBJ2-1 | TRBV6-1
ASSDRGLAGTDTQY | TRBD2 | TRBJ2-3 | TRBV19